The present T cell receptor beta chain was sequenced within a study of cytomegalovirus exposure and HLA in healthy donors. Looked up from germline, CDR1 is MNHEY and CDR2 is SMNVEV (reference sequence). The CDR3 contains 15 residues. The V and J ends lost 3 bases and 1 base respectively, with 12 bases between them. This clone was counted only a few times. The antigen remains undetermined. Study results and caveats: The listing of 150 or so TCR beta chains classed them as cytomegalovirus-associated.

The PCR made use of 60 Vbeta and 13 Jbeta primers. The method was immunoSEQ multiplex PCR; TCRdb's version includes in-frame clones alone and lacks a portion of them. Among under 300,000 clones, 84% were seen once, and the ten largest hold 2% to 2.5%. This sequence was found in a woman in her 40s in good health and CMV-seropositive. The J gene is TRBJ1-2, the V gene TRBV27; a possible D gene is TRBD1 (6 bases). The sample consisted of PBMCs. The CDR3 protein is CASSLRGGGNYGYTF. CDR3 coding DNA: TGTGCCAGCAGTTTGAGGGGGGGCGGTAACTATGGCTACACCTTC.